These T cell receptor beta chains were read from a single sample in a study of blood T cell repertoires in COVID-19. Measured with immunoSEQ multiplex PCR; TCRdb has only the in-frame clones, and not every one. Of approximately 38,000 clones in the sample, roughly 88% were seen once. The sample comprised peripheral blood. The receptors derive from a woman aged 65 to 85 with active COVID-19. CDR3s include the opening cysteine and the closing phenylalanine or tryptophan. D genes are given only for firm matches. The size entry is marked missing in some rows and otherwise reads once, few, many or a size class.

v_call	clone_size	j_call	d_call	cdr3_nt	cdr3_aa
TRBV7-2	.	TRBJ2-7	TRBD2	TGTGCCAGCAGCTTCTCCGGTAGCGGGGGCCTCTCCTACGAGCAGTACTTC	CASSFSGSGGLSYEQYF
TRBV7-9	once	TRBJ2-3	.	TGTGCCAGCAGCTCAGGGGGGTCGAGCGTAGGGGCGGATACGCAGTATTTT	CASSSGGSSVGADTQYF
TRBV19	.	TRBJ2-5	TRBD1	TGTGCCAGTAGTATTGTGGGACAGCCGCAAGAGACCCAGTACTTC	CASSIVGQPQETQYF
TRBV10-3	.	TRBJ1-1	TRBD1	TGTGCCATCGGGACAGGGGATAGCGAAGCTTTCTTT	CAIGTGDSEAFF
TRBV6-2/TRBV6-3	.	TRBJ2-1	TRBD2	TGTGCCAGCAGTTTTGGACTAGTTGTCAATGAGCAGTTCTTC	CASSFGLVVNEQFF
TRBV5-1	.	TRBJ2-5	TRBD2	TGCGCCAGCAGCTTACCGGGACTAGACCAAGAGACCCAGTACTTC	CASSLPGLDQETQYF
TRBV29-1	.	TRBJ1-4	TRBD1	TGCAGCGTTGCACGGGACAGCAGACCCGAAAAACTGTTTTTT	CSVARDSRPEKLFF
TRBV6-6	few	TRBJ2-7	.	TGTGCCAGCAGTTTAGCGACCCCGGACGAGCAGTACTTC	CASSLATPDEQYF
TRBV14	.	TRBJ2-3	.	TGTGCCAGTTCCAGGGATTCCTCCACAGATACGCAGTATTTT	CASSRDSSTDTQYF
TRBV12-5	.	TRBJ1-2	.	TGTGCTAGTGGGGGGGGTTCGGGCCACTATGGCTACACCTTC	CASGGGSGHYGYTF
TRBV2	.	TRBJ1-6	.	TGTGCCAGCAGTGAAGAGACAGTCCTAAATTCACCCCTCCACTTT	CASSEETVLNSPLHF
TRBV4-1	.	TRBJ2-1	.	TGCGCCAGCAGCCAAGAGCGGGGTCGCAATGAGCAGTTCTTC	CASSQERGRNEQFF
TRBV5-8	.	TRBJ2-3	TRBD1	TGTGCCAGCCACAGAGGGACAGGGAGATCAGATACGCAGTATTTT	CASHRGTGRSDTQYF
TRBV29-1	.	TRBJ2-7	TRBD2	TGCAGCGTTGAATCGAGCGGGGGGGTGCTACGCCCCTACGAGCAGTACTTC	CSVESSGGVLRPYEQYF
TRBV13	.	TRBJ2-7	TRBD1	TGTGCCAGCAGCTCGGGCCAGGGGGTTTATTTCCACGAGCAGTACTTC	CASSSGQGVYFHEQYF
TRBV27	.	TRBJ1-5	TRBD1	TGTGCCAGCCGGCCGGGACAGGGGGTCGTACAGCCCCAGCATTTT	CASRPGQGVVQPQHF
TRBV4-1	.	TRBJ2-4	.	TGCGCCAGCAGCCAAGGAGTACAGGGGGGGGTAGCCAAAAACATTCAGTACTTC	CASSQGVQGGVAKNIQYF
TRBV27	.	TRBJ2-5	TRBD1	TGTGCCAGCAGTGAAACCGTGACAGGGCTTCAAGAGACCCAGTACTTC	CASSETVTGLQETQYF
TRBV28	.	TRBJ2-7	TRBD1	TGTGCCAGCAGTTTTCTGGGGGCCGGGACAGGCTCCTACGAGCAGTACTTC	CASSFLGAGTGSYEQYF
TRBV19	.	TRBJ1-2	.	TGTGCCAGTTCCGAACCGGGGATCCATGGCTACACCTTC	CASSEPGIHGYTF
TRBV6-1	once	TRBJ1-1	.	TGTGCCAGCAGTGAAGTTAGAGGGTCCTTGGTGGGGAACACTGAAGCTTTCTTT	CASSEVRGSLVGNTEAFF
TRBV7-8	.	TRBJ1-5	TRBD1	TGTGCCAGCAGCCTCGTACCCTCGGTAGACAGGGGGGAACAGCCCCAGCATTTT	CASSLVPSVDRGEQPQHF
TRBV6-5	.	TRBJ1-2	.	TGTGCCAGCAGTCCGGACTATGGCTACACCTTC	CASSPDYGYTF
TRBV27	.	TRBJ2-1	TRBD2	TGTGCCAGCAGTCCCAGGACTAGCGGGGGGCCCTACAATGAGCAGTTCTTC	CASSPRTSGGPYNEQFF
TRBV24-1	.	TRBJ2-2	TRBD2	TGTGCCACCAGTGATTACTCCGACAGCGGGGCGAACACCGGGGAGCTGTTTTTT	CATSDYSDSGANTGELFF
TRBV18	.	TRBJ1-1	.	TGTGCCAGCTCGGAGGGCGCGAGGACTGAAGCTTTCTTT	CASSEGARTEAFF
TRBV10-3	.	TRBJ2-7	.	TGTGCCACCTCGCGGGACCCGGGGGACGAGCAGTACTTC	CATSRDPGDEQYF
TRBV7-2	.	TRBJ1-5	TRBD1	TGTGCCAGCAGATTACAGGGGGATCAGCCCCAGCATTTT	CASRLQGDQPQHF
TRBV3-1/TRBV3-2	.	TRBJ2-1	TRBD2	TGTGCCAGCAGTCAAGCGGGGAACTCCTACAATGAGCAGTTCTTC	CASSQAGNSYNEQFF
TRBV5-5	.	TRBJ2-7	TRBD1	TGTGCCAGCAGCGCGGAGGGACAGGGAATCTACGAGCAGTACTTC	CASSAEGQGIYEQYF
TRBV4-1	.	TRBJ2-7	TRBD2	TGCGCCAGCAGAAGTGGACTAGCGGAGTCCTGCGAGCAGTACTTC	CASRSGLAESCEQYF
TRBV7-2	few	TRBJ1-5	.	TGTGCCAGCAGCTTAGCGTTGCAGGGTGGCCAGCCCCAGCATTTT	CASSLALQGGQPQHF
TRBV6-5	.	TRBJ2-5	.	TGTGCCAGCACCCCGAGGTATAATGGGGAGACCCAGTACTTC	CASTPRYNGETQYF
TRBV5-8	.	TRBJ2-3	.	TGTGCCAGCAGCTTGGACAGCTTCACAGATACGCAGTATTTT	CASSLDSFTDTQYF
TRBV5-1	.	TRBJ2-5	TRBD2	TGCGCCAGCACAATAGCCAGCGGGGGTTTCGTGACCCAGTACTTC	CASTIASGGFVTQYF
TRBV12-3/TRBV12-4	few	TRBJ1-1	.	TGTGCCAGCAGTTTGGGTTCAGGGGCTGAAGCTTTCTTT	CASSLGSGAEAFF
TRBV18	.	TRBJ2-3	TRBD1	TGTGCCAGCTCACCACCGGGGACAGGTGTAGGGCTAAACACAGATACGCAGTATTTT	CASSPPGTGVGLNTDTQYF
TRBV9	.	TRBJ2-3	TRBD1	TGTGCCAGCAGCGTGGGGACAGGGGGCAGGTCAGATACGCAGTATTTT	CASSVGTGGRSDTQYF
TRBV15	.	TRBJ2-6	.	TGTGCCACCAGCAGAGATTTCCGACAGACAGGGGCCAACGTCCTGACTTTC	CATSRDFRQTGANVLTF
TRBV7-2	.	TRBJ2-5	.	TGTGCCAGCAGTTTGCGACTAGTAGAGACCCAGTACTTC	CASSLRLVETQYF
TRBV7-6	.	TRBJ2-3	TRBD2	TGTGCCAGCAGCTTACGCGCGGGGCGAGGGGCGGGGGGGCCGTTAGGTACGCAGTATTTT	CASSLRAGRGAGGPLGTQYF
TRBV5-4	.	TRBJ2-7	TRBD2	TGTGCCAGCAGCCGGCGGGAGGCACCAACCTACGAGCAGTACTTC	CASSRREAPTYEQYF
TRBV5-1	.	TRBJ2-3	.	TGCGCCAGCAGCCCCTCCACGGGACTCTTCACAGATACGCAGTATTTT	CASSPSTGLFTDTQYF
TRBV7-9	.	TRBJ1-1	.	TGTGCCAGCAGCTTACAGGCAGGCCTGACTGAAGCTTTCTTT	CASSLQAGLTEAFF
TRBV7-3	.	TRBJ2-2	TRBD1	TGTGCCAGCAGCTTAATGGGACAGGGCGACACCGGGGAGCTGTTTTTT	CASSLMGQGDTGELFF
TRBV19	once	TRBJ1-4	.	TGTGCCAGTAGTATTGGACAAATAGGGGGTGAAAAACTGTTTTTT	CASSIGQIGGEKLFF
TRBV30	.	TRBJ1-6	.	TGTGCCTGGGAGCCTCTCGGGTTTGGTTCACCCCTCCACTTT	CAWEPLGFGSPLHF
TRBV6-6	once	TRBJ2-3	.	TGTGCCAGCAGTTGGGCGGGTAACCTGGGTACGCAGTATTTT	CASSWAGNLGTQYF
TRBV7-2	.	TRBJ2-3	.	TGTGCCAGCAGCCGCCTACTACCCCCAGATACGCAGTATTTT	CASSRLLPPDTQYF
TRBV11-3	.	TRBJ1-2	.	TGTGCCAGCAGCTTAGAAGACGGGAATGGCTACACCTTC	CASSLEDGNGYTF
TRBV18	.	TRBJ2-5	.	TGTGCCAGCTCACCACCGAGTGGAGGACAAGAGACCCAGTACTTC	CASSPPSGGQETQYF
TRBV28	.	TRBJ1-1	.	TGTGCCAGCAGTTCACTACAGGGTATTGGGAACACTGAAGCTTTCTTT	CASSSLQGIGNTEAFF
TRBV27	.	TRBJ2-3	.	TGTGCCAGCAGTTTATCGCGAGGGGGTTTTGGATCCACAGATACGCAGTATTTT	CASSLSRGGFGSTDTQYF
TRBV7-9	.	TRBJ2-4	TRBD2	TGTGCCAGCAGCCACTCTAGCGGGGGGGCTACCAAAAACATTCAGTACTTC	CASSHSSGGATKNIQYF
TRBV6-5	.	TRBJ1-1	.	TGTGCCAGCAGTTACTCACCGAGACAGAAGAACACTGAAGCTTTCTTT	CASSYSPRQKNTEAFF
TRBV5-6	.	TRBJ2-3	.	TGTGCCAGCACCCGCTGGGGAGGCCCCTCACAAGGCACGCAGTATTTT	CASTRWGGPSQGTQYF
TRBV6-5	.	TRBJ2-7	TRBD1	TGTGCCAGCAGCTCGGGACAGGGGGGGAGGTACTTC	CASSSGQGGRYF
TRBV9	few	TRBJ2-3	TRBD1	TGTGCCAGCAGCATAACAGGGGGCAGGGGAGATACGCAGTATTTT	CASSITGGRGDTQYF
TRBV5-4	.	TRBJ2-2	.	TGTGCCAGCAGCTTGGGAGCAGGTGGGCCGAACACCGGGGAGCTGTTTTTT	CASSLGAGGPNTGELFF